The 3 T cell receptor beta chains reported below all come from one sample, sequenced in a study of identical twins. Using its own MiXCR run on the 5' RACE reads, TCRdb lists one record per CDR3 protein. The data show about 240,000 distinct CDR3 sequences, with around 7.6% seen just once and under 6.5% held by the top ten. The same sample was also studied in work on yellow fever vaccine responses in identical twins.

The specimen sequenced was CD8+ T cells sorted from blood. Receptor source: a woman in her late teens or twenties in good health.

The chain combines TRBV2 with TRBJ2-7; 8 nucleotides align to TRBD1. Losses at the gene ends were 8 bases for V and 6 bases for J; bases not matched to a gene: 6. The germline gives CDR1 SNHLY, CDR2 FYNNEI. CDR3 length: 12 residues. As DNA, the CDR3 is TGTGCCAGCCTGGACAGGGTGGGCGAGCAGTACTTC. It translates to CASLDRVGEQYF.

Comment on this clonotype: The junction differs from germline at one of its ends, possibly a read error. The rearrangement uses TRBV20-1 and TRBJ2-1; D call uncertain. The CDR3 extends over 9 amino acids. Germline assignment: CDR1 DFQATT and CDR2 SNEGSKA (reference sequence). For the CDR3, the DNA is TGCAGTGCTAGATCTGAATCGCTCTTC. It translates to CSARSESLF.

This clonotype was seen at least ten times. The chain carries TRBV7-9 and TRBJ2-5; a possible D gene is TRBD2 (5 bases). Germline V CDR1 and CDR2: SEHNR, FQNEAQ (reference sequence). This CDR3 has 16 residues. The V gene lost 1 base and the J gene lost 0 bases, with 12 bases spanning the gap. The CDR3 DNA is TGTGCCAGCAGCTTAGTTCCAGCGGTGAACCAAGAGACCCAGTACTTC. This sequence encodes CASSLVPAVNQETQYF.